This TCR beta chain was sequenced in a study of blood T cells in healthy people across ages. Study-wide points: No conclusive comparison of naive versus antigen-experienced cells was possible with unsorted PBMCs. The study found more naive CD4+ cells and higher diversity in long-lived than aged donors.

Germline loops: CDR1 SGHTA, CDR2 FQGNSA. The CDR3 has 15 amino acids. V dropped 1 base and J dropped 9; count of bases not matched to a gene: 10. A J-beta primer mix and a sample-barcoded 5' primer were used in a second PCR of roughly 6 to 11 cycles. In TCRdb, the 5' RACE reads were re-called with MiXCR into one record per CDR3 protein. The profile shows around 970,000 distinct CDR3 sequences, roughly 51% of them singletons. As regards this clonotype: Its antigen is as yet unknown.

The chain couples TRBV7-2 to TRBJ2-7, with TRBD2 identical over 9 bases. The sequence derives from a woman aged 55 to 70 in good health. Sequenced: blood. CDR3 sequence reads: CASSLVGLAGPGQYF. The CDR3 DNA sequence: TGTGCCAGCAGCTTAGTGGGGCTAGCGGGGCCGGGGCAGTACTTC.